This TCR beta chain was sequenced during a study of blood T cell repertoires in COVID-19 (dated by TCRdb to the early 2020s). Regarding the complete study: The collaborator samples originated in the United States, Italy and Spain and spanned the acute and convalescent phases of COVID-19. The prospective study material was composed of cDNA or gDNA derived from T cells, B-cell-depleted T cells, or PBMCs. Deeply sampled blood TCRbeta repertoires from subjects exposed to, actively infected with, or recovered from COVID-19 were included in the dataset. The repertoires were released in a freely available public database intended as a resource for research on the immune response to SARS-CoV-2. Samples came from the ongoing ImmuneRACE study (first 160 participants) plus 1,254 subjects from 6 global collaborators. Nearly every sample came with metadata listing a de-identified subject ID, COVID-19 status, age in years and sex. HLA class I and class II types, where available, came from metadata supplied by the sample provider rather than from assay-based typing.

General study outcomes and caveats: The quantity of clinical and demographic metadata differed by source and by participant and was supplied without curation.

There are 12 amino acids in the CDR3, from cysteine to phenylalanine inclusive. Only CDR3 DNA is held: 36 bases, read in frame from base 1. CDR1 and CDR2, per the germline V gene (reference sequence), are LGHDT and YNNKEL. V is pared back by 2 bases and J by 9 bases, with 8 bases lying between the germline termini. Collaborating institutions collected whole blood in K2EDTA tubes following their own protocols. For TCRbeta analysis, collaborators shipped samples in one of three forms: frozen whole blood, isolated PBMCs, or DNA extracted from either of those sample types. Of note for this clone: This receptor's antigen is unknown. Base-call qualities are not available, and no considerably larger clone is one nucleotide away. The identical CDR3 is also encoded by other nucleotide sequences in the sample.

The immunoSEQ Assay, a bias-controlled multiplex PCR, was used to amplify TCRbeta CDR3 regions from genomic DNA. Per the source publication's procedure: Nucleated cell counts per sample were estimated from amplification of reference gene primers within the assay. To quantify the absolute abundance of each unique TCRbeta CDR3 rearrangement, sequence reads were collapsed and filtered. For each sample, productive Simpson clonality was calculated as the square root of Simpson's diversity index over productive rearrangements. TCRdb's version of the immuneACCESS table is confined to in-frame rearrangements and falls short of the full clone set. An unresolved V gene accounts for under half of the shortfall where checked; the remainder is of unknown origin. From that table come the V and J calls and clone size; the DNA was used to work out D and trimming. A total of roughly 310,000 clones appear in this sample, roughly 90% of them only once. The ten largest clonotypes hold approximately 4% of the sample.

This receptor chain uses TRBV3-1 (or the pseudogene TRBV3-2) and TRBJ2-1; perhaps TRBD2 is the D gene, with 6 bases matching. The sequenced material came from peripheral blood. This TCR came from a woman between 45 and 65 years old with active or convalescent COVID-19. CDR3 reads: CASSQRRGEQFF. DNA sequence: TGTGCCAGCAGCCAAAGGCGGGGTGAGCAGTTCTTC.